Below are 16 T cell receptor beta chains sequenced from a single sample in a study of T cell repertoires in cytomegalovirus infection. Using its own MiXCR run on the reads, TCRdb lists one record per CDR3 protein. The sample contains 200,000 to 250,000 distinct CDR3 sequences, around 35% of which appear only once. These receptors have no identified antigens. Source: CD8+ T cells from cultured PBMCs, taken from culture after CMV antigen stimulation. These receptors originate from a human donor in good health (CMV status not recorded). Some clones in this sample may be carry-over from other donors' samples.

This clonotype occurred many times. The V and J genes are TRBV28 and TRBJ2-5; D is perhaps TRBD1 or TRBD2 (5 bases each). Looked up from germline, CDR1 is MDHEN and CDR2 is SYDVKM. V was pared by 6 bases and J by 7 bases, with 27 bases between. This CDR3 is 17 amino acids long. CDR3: CASRPGGVRDRLWTQYF. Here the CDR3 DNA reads TGTGCCAGCAGGCCAGGTGGGGTCAGGGACCGACTGTGGACCCAGTACTTC.

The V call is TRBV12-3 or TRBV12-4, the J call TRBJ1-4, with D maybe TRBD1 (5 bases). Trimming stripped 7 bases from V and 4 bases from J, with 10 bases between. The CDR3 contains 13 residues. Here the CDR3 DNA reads TGTGCCAGCACCCGGGACGGTAATGAAAAACTGTTTTTT. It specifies CASTRDGNEKLFF.

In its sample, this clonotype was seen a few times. CDR3 residues: CASSFSGGADTQYF. The CDR3 DNA sequence: TGTGCCAGCAGCTTTTCCGGGGGCGCAGATACGCAGTATTTT. The chain has TRBV7-6 and TRBJ2-3; D could derive from TRBD1 or TRBD2 (6 bases each). Trimming removed 3 bases at V and 4 bases at J, with 11 bases between. The CDR3 is 14 amino acids. CDR1 SGHVS and CDR2 FNYEAQ come from the germline V gene.

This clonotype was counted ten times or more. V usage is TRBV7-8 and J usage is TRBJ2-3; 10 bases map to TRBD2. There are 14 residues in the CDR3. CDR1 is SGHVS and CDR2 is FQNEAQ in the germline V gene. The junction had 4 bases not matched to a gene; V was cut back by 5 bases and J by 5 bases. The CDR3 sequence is CASSVSGGVDTQYF. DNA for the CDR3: TGTGCCAGCAGCGTAAGCGGGGGGGTAGATACGCAGTATTTT.

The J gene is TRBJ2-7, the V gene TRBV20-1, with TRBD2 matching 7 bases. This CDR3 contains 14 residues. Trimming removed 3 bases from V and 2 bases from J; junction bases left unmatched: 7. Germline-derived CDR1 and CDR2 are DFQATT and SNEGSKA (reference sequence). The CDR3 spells CSASISSGTYEQYF. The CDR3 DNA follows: TGCAGTGCTAGTATCTCTAGCGGAACCTACGAGCAGTACTTC.

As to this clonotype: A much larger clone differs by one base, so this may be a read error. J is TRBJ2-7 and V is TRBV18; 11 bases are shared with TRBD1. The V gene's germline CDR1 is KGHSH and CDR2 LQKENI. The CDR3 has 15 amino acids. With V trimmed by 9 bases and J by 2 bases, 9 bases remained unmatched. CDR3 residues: CARSLPGQGAYEQYF. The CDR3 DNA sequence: TGTGCCAGATCATTGCCGGGACAGGGGGCCTACGAGCAGTACTTC.

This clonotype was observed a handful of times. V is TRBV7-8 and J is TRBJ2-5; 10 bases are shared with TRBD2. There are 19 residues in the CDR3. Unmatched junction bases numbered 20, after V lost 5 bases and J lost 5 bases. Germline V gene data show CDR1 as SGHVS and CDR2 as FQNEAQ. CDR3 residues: CASSPSRRLAGVIKETQYF. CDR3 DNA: TGTGCCAGCAGCCCGTCACGTCGGCTAGCGGGAGTAATAAAGGAGACCCAGTACTTC.

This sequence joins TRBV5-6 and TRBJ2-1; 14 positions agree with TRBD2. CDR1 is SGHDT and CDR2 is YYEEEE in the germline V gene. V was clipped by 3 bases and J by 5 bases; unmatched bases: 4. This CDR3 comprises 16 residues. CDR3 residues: CASSSTSGRDHNEQFF. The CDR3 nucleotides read TGTGCCAGCAGCTCGACTAGCGGGAGGGACCACAATGAGCAGTTCTTC.

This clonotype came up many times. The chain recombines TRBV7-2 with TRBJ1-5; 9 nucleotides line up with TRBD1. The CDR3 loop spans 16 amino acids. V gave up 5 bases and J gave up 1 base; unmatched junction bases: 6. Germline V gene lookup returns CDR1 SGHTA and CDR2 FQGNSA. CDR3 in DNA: TGTGCCAGCAGCCCGTCGACAGGGGGAAGCAATCAGCCCCAGCATTTT. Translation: CASSPSTGGSNQPQHF.

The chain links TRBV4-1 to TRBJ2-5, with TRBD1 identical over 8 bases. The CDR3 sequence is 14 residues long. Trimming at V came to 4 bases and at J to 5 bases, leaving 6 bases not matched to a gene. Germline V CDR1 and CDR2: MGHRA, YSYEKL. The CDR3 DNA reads TGCGCCAGCAGCCGGACAGGGCGATCGGAGACCCAGTACTTC. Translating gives CASSRTGRSETQYF.

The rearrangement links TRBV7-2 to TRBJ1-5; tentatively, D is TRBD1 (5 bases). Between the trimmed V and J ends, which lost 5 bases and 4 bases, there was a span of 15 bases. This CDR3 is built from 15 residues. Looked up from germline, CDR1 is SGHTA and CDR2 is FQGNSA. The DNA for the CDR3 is TGTGCCAGCAGCCGCCTCGGGGGGGGGAATCAGCCCCAGCATTTT. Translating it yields CASSRLGGGNQPQHF.

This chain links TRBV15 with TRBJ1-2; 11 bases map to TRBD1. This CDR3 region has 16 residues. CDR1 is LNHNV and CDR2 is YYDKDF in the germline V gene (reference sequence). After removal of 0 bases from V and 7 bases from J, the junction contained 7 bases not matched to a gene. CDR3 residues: CATSRDRDRGSGGYTF. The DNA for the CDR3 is TGTGCCACCAGCAGAGATCGGGACAGGGGGAGTGGTGGCTACACCTTC.

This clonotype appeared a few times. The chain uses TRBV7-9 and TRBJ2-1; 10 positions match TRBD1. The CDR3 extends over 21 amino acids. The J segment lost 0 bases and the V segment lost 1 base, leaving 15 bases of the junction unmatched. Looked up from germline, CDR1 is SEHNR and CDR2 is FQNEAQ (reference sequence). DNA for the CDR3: TGTGCCAGCAGCTTAGGAAGTATAGGACAGGGGGTCTCGAGCTCCTACAATGAGCAGTTCTTC. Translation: CASSLGSIGQGVSSSYNEQFF.

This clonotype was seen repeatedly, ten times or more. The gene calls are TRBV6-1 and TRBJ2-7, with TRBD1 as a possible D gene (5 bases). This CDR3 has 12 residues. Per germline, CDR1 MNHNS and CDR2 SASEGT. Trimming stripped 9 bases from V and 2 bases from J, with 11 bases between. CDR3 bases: TGTGCCAGTACAGGTCCGACCTACGAGCAGTACTTC. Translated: CASTGPTYEQYF.

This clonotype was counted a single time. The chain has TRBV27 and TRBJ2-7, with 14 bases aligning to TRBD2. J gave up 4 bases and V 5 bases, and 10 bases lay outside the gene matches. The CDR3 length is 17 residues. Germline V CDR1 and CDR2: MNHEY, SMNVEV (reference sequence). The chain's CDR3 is CASSIGTSGRRWYEQYF. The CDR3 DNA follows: TGTGCCAGCAGTATAGGGACTAGCGGGAGAAGGTGGTACGAGCAGTACTTC.

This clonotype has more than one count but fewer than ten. As DNA, the CDR3 is TGTGCCAGCAGTTACGGACTAGGTCAAGGCAATGAGCAGTTCTTC. This translates into CASSYGLGQGNEQFF. The chain couples TRBV11-2 to TRBJ2-1; 7 bases line up with TRBD2. Germline V lookup: CDR1 SGHAT, CDR2 FQNNGV. This CDR3 has 15 residues. V lost 6 bases and J lost 6; bases outside the gene matches: 11.